A selection of T cell receptor beta chains follows, all from one sample in a study of shared clonotypes between healthy human individuals. Data came from immunoSEQ multiplex PCR; TCRdb stores just in-frame clones and leaves some out. The sample consists of around 1.4 million clones, 98% of them appearing once. Sequenced: naive CD4+ T cells sorted from blood. These receptors were obtained from a man aged 25-45 years in good health. Both conserved end residues are part of each CDR3. D genes are given only for firm matches. Clone size is not always given. Where it is, it says once, few, many or a class for expanded clones.

abundance	d_gene	v_gene	j_gene	CDR3aa	CDR3nt
NA	NA	TRBV5-1	TRBJ2-6	CASSSTLLTSGANVLTF	TGCGCCAGCAGCTCAACCTTACTCACCTCTGGGGCCAACGTCCTGACTTTC
NA	NA	TRBV9	TRBJ2-7	CASSVGLVPPYEQYF	TGTGCCAGCAGCGTAGGGCTAGTTCCGCCCTACGAGCAGTACTTC
once	TRBD1	TRBV19	TRBJ2-7	CASSLLGTGRNEQYF	TGTGCCAGTAGCCTCCTCGGGACAGGTCGGAACGAGCAGTACTTC
NA	NA	TRBV25-1	TRBJ2-2	CASARGKPGELFF	TGTGCCAGCGCCAGGGGAAAGCCCGGGGAGCTGTTTTTT
NA	TRBD2	TRBV28	TRBJ2-4	CASSGTSGRIESGDIQYF	TGTGCCAGCTCCGGGACTAGCGGGAGGATCGAATCCGGGGACATTCAGTACTTC
once	TRBD2	TRBV5-1	TRBJ2-7	CASSSGTTPSYEQYF	TGCGCCAGCAGCTCAGGGACTACGCCCTCCTACGAGCAGTACTTC
once	TRBD2	TRBV5-4	TRBJ2-1	CASSSGLAGETAYNEQFF	TGTGCCAGCAGCTCCGGACTAGCGGGAGAGACGGCCTACAATGAGCAGTTCTTC
NA	TRBD1	TRBV5-4	TRBJ1-1	CASSRRGLGNTEAFF	TGTGCCAGCAGCCGGAGGGGGCTGGGGAACACTGAAGCTTTCTTT
NA	TRBD2	TRBV11-2	TRBJ2-7	CASRSLRGGGRAGIPEQYF	TGTGCCAGCAGGTCCCTTCGGGGCGGAGGTCGAGCGGGAATCCCCGAGCAGTACTTC
once	NA	TRBV11-2	TRBJ2-6	CASKTPAASTSGANVLTF	TGTGCCAGCAAGACCCCCGCAGCTTCCACCTCTGGGGCCAACGTCCTGACTTTC
NA	NA	TRBV28	TRBJ2-7	CASSFRGAPYYEQYF	TGTGCCAGCAGTTTTCGGGGGGCCCCTTACTACGAGCAGTACTTC
NA	TRBD1	TRBV6-6	TRBJ2-3	CASSAGTASDTQYF	TGTGCCAGCAGCGCCGGGACAGCGTCGGATACGCAGTATTTT
NA	NA	TRBV7-9	TRBJ1-3	CASSTGFSGNTIYF	TGTGCCAGCAGCACGGGGTTCAGCGGAAACACCATATATTTT
NA	TRBD2	TRBV7-9	TRBJ2-7	CASSPFGTSGRRPYEQYF	TGTGCCAGCAGCCCCTTTGGGACTAGCGGGAGAAGACCCTACGAGCAGTACTTC
NA	NA	TRBV7-8	TRBJ1-5	CASSSLGGGTNQPQHF	TGTGCCAGCAGCTCTTTGGGCGGCGGGACCAATCAGCCCCAGCATTTT
NA	TRBD2	TRBV29-1	TRBJ2-2	CSAGTSDFRELFF	TGCAGCGCCGGGACTAGCGACTTTCGGGAGCTGTTTTTT
NA	NA	TRBV15	TRBJ2-7	CATSRGFRDQQYF	TGTGCCACCAGCAGAGGATTTCGGGACCAGCAGTACTTC
NA	TRBD1	TRBV28	TRBJ1-2	CASSVLEQGALGGYTF	TGTGCCAGCAGTGTTTTGGAACAGGGGGCTTTGGGCGGCTACACCTTC
NA	NA	TRBV5-6	TRBJ1-1	CASSRGPRGEAFF	TGTGCCAGCAGCCGAGGGCCAAGGGGAGAAGCTTTCTTT
NA	TRBD1	TRBV19	TRBJ2-5	CASSIGTGEETQYF	TGTGCCAGTAGTATCGGGACAGGAGAAGAGACCCAGTACTTC
NA	NA	TRBV4-2	TRBJ2-2	CASSQGPTGVNTGELFF	TGTGCCAGCAGCCAAGGCCCAACGGGGGTCAACACCGGGGAGCTGTTTTTT
NA	TRBD1	TRBV19	TRBJ1-4	CASSIPRQGRICEKLFF	TGTGCCAGTAGTATTCCACGACAGGGTAGGATTTGTGAAAAACTGTTTTTT
NA	TRBD1	TRBV27	TRBJ2-7	CASSRRDRANEQYF	TGTGCCAGCAGTCGCCGGGACAGGGCTAACGAGCAGTACTTC
NA	NA	TRBV2	TRBJ1-3	CASSETGFGNTIYF	TGTGCCAGCAGTGAAACAGGGTTCGGAAACACCATATATTTT
NA	NA	TRBV29-1	TRBJ2-2	CSVDRGNTGELFF	TGCAGCGTTGACAGGGGAAACACCGGGGAGCTGTTTTTT
NA	TRBD2	TRBV27	TRBJ2-1	CASSSLPLAGESHEQFF	TGTGCCAGCAGTTCTCTCCCACTAGCGGGAGAGTCCCATGAGCAGTTCTTC
NA	NA	TRBV28	TRBJ1-5	CASSLETGPDGPQHF	TGTGCCAGCAGTTTAGAAACAGGGCCCGACGGGCCCCAGCATTTT
NA	NA	TRBV4-3	TRBJ1-2	CASSQVSRTVYGYTF	TGCGCCAGCAGCCAAGTATCTCGGACAGTTTATGGCTACACCTTC
NA	TRBD1	TRBV28	TRBJ2-7	CATHRGNLYEQYF	TGTGCCACCCACAGGGGAAACCTCTACGAGCAGTACTTC
NA	TRBD2	TRBV5-1	TRBJ2-1	CASNPRGVYNEQFF	TGCGCCAGCAACCCCCGGGGGGTTTACAATGAGCAGTTCTTC
NA	NA	TRBV21-1	TRBJ2-7	CASSKVQREGLYEQYF	TGTGCCAGCAGCAAAGTCCAGCGGGAGGGTCTATACGAGCAGTACTTC
once	NA	TRBV5-4	TRBJ2-7	CASRRGPKIHEQYF	TGTGCCAGCAGACGCGGCCCGAAGATCCACGAGCAGTACTTC
NA	NA	TRBV25-1	TRBJ1-2	CASSGTGRPSEGYTF	TGTGCCAGCAGTGGAACAGGCCGCCCAAGTGAAGGCTACACCTTC
NA	TRBD2	TRBV15	TRBJ2-2	CATSSHLAGLAGELFF	TGTGCCACCAGCAGCCATTTAGCGGGGCTCGCCGGGGAGCTGTTTTTT
NA	NA	TRBV4-1	TRBJ1-5	CASSQVPDNQPQHF	TGCGCCAGCAGCCAAGTCCCCGACAATCAGCCCCAGCATTTT
once	NA	TRBV5-4	TRBJ2-6	CASSLVFGNSGANVLTF	TGTGCCAGCAGCTTGGTCTTCGGAAACTCTGGGGCCAACGTCCTGACTTTC
NA	TRBD1	TRBV6-1	TRBJ1-1	CASRDRGPVEAFF	TGTGCCAGCAGAGACAGGGGGCCTGTTGAAGCTTTCTTT
NA	TRBD2	TRBV6-1	TRBJ2-1	CASNPSGVSYNEQFF	TGTGCCAGCAACCCTAGCGGGGTCTCCTACAATGAGCAGTTCTTC
NA	TRBD2	TRBV28	TRBJ2-3	CASSPFGLAVDTQYF	TGTGCCAGCAGTCCCTTCGGACTAGCTGTAGATACGCAGTATTTT
NA	TRBD2	TRBV5-4	TRBJ2-7	CASSTSVAGGEGGEQYF	TGTGCCAGCAGCACGTCGGTGGCGGGAGGGGAGGGAGGCGAGCAGTACTTC
NA	TRBD2	TRBV27	TRBJ2-7	CASSPRTSGSLSYEQYF	TGTGCCAGCAGTCCTCGGACTAGCGGGAGTCTCTCCTACGAGCAGTACTTC
NA	NA	TRBV11-2	TRBJ2-3	CASSWDGPFTDTQYF	TGTGCCAGCAGCTGGGACGGGCCCTTCACAGATACGCAGTATTTT
NA	NA	TRBV5-1	TRBJ2-1	CASSLGERRGGGEQFF	TGCGCCAGCAGCTTGGGCGAGCGGAGAGGAGGTGGTGAGCAGTTCTTC
NA	NA	TRBV10-1	TRBJ2-3	CASSVGTATDTQYF	TGCGCCAGCAGTGTAGGGACTGCCACAGATACGCAGTATTTT
NA	TRBD1	TRBV11-2	TRBJ2-6	CASSLQGAQGANVLTF	TGTGCCAGCAGCTTGCAGGGGGCGCAAGGGGCCAACGTCCTGACTTTC
NA	TRBD2	TRBV19	TRBJ2-7	CASSTMTSGRAYEQYF	TGTGCCAGTAGTACAATGACTAGCGGGAGGGCCTACGAGCAGTACTTC
NA	NA	TRBV5-4	TRBJ2-5	CASSSPSDQETQYF	TGTGCCAGCAGCTCGCCTAGCGACCAAGAGACCCAGTACTTC
NA	NA	TRBV30	TRBJ2-2	CAWSNGGPVGELFF	TGTGCCTGGAGTAATGGAGGGCCCGTCGGGGAGCTGTTTTTT
NA	NA	TRBV7-2	TRBJ2-1	CASSATYTDEQFF	TGTGCCAGCAGTGCGACCTATACCGATGAGCAGTTCTTC
NA	TRBD2	TRBV5-1	TRBJ2-1	CASSGGLAGAFNEQFF	TGCGCCAGCAGCGGGGGACTAGCGGGAGCTTTCAATGAGCAGTTCTTC
NA	NA	TRBV7-8	TRBJ1-4	CASSIRDARGKLFF	TGTGCCAGCAGCATCCGGGACGCCCGAGGAAAACTGTTTTTT
NA	NA	TRBV7-2	TRBJ1-5	CASSLARGAGQPQHF	TGTGCCAGCAGCTTAGCGCGGGGGGCGGGTCAGCCCCAGCATTTT
NA	NA	TRBV19	TRBJ2-5	CASSASSWSQETQYF	TGTGCCAGTAGCGCTAGCTCTTGGTCCCAAGAGACCCAGTACTTC
NA	TRBD1	TRBV19	TRBJ1-5	CASSSRRGTANQPQHF	TGTGCCAGTAGTAGTCGGAGGGGGACAGCTAATCAGCCCCAGCATTTT
once	NA	TRBV5-4	TRBJ2-5	CASSPRPGDETQYF	TGTGCCAGCAGCCCCCGGCCAGGGGACGAGACCCAGTACTTC
NA	TRBD2	TRBV5-5	TRBJ2-7	CASSPEASGSRSYEQYF	TGTGCCAGCAGCCCGGAGGCTAGCGGGAGCAGGTCCTACGAGCAGTACTTC
NA	NA	TRBV28	TRBJ1-5	CASSLDRTHGNQPQHF	TGTGCCAGCAGTTTGGATAGGACTCATGGCAATCAGCCCCAGCATTTT
NA	NA	TRBV9	TRBJ1-5	CASSVVRTGRGYQPQHF	TGTGCCAGCAGCGTAGTTCGAACAGGGCGAGGGTATCAGCCCCAGCATTTT